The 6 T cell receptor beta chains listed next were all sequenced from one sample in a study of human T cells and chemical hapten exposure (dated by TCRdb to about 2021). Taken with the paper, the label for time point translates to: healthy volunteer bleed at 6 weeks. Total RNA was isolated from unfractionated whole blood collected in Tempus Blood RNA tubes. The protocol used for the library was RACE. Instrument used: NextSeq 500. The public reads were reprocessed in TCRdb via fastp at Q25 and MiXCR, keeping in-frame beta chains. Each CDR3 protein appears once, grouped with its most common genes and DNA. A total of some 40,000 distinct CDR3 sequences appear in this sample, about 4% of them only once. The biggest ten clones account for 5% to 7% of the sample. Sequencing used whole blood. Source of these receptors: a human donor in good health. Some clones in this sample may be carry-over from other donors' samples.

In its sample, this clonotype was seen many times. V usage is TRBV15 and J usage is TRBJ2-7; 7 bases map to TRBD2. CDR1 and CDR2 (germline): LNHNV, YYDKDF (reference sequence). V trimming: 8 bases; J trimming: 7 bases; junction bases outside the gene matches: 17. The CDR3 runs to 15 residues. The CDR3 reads CATRALRGRGDEQYF. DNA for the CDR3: TGTGCCACCCGGGCTCTTCGGGGCCGGGGGGATGAGCAGTACTTC.

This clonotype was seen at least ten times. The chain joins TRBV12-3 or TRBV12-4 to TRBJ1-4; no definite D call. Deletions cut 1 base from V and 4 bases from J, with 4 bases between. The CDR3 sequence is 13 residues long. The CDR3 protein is CASSLGGNEKLFF. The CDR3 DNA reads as TGTGCCAGCAGTTTAGGGGGTAATGAAAAACTGTTTTTT.

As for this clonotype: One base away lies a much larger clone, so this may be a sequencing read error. DNA for the CDR3: TGTGCCAGTAGTGTCCAGATAGGCCGGGGAGAAGAGCAGTACTTC. It yields the protein CASSVQIGRGEEQYF. The chain joins TRBV19 to TRBJ2-7; a weak D match, TRBD2 (5 bases). The CDR3 length is 15 residues. V lost 5 bases to trimming and J lost 7 bases, with 21 bases between them. Germline CDR1 and CDR2: LNHDA and SQIVND (reference sequence).

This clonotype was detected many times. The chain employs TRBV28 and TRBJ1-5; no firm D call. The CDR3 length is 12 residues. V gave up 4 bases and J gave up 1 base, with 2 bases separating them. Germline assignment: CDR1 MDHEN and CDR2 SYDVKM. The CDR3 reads CASSYSNQPQHF. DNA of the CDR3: TGTGCCAGCAGTTACAGCAATCAGCCCCAGCATTTT.

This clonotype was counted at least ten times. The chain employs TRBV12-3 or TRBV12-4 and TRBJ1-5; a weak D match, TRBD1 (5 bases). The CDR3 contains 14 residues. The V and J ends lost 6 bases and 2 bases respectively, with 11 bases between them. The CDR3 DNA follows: TGTGCCAGCAGCTGGGGCAGGGGCAATCAGCCCCAGCATTTT. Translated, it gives CASSWGRGNQPQHF.

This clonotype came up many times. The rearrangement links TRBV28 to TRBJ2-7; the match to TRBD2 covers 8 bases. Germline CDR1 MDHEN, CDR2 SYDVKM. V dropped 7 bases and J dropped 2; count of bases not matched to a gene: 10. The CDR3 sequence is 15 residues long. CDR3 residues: CASTRWAGGTYEQYF. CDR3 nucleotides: TGTGCCAGCACCCGGTGGGCGGGAGGCACCTACGAGCAGTACTTC.